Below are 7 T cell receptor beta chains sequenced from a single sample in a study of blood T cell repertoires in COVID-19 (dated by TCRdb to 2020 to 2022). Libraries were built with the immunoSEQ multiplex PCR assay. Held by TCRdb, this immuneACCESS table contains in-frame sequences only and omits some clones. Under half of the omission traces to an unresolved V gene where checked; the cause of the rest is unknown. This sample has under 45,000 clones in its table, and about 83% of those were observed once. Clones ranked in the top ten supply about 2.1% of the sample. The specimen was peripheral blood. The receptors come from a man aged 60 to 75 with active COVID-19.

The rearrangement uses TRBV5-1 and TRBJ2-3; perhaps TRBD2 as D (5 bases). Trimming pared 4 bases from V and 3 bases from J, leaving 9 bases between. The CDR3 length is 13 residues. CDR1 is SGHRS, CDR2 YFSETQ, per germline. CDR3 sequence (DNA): TGCGCCAGCAGCCGGGAACCTACAGATACGCAGTATTTT. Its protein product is CASSREPTDTQYF.

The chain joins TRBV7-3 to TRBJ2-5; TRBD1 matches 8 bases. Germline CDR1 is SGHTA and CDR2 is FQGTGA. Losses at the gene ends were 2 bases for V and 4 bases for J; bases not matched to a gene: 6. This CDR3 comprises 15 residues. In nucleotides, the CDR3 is TGTGCCAGCAGCTTACAGTCAGGGGGCGGAGAGACCCAGTACTTC. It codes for CASSLQSGGGETQYF.

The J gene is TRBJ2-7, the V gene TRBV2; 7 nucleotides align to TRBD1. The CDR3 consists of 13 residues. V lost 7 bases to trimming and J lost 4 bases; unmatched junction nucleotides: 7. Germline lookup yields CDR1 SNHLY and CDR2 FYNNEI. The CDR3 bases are TGTGCCAGCACGGAAGGGGGCTATTACGAGCAGTACTTC. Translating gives CASTEGGYYEQYF.

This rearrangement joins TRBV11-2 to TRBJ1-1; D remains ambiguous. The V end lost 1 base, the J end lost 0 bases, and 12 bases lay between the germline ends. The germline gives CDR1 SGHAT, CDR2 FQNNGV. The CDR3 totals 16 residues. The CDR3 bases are TGTGCCAGCAGCTTAGGCCAGACTTCCATGAACACTGAAGCTTTCTTT. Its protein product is CASSLGQTSMNTEAFF. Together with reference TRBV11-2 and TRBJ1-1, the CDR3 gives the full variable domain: EAGVAQSPRYKIIEKRQSVAFWCNPISGHATLYWYQQILGQGPKLLIQFQNNGVVDDSQLPKDRFSAERLKGVDSTLKIQPAKLEDSAVYLCASSLGQTSMNTEAFFGQGTRLTVV.

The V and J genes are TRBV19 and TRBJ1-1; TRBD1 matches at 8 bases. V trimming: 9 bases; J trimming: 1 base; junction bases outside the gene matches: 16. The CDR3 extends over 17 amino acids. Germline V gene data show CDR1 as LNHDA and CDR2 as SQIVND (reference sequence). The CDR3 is CASRGDRISVGNTEAFF. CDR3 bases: TGTGCCAGCCGAGGGGACAGGATCAGTGTGGGGAACACTGAAGCTTTCTTT.

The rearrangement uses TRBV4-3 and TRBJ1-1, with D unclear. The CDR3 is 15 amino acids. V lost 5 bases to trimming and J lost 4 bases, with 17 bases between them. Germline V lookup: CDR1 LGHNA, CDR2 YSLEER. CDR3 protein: CASSAWAGGPTEAFF. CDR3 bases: TGCGCCAGCAGCGCCTGGGCAGGAGGGCCCACTGAAGCTTTCTTT.

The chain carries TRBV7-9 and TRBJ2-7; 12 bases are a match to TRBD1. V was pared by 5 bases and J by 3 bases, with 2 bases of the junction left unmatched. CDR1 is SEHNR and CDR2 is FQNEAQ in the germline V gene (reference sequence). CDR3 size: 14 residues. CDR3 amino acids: CASSGDRGLYEQYF. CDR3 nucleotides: TGTGCCAGCAGCGGGGACAGGGGGCTCTACGAGCAGTACTTC. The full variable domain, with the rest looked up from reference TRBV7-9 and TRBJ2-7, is DTGVSQNPRHKITKRGQNVTFRCDPISEHNRLYWYRQTLGQGPEFLTYFQNEAQLEKSRLLSDRFSAERPKGSFSTLEIQRTEQGDSAMYLCASSGDRGLYEQYFGPGTRLTVT.